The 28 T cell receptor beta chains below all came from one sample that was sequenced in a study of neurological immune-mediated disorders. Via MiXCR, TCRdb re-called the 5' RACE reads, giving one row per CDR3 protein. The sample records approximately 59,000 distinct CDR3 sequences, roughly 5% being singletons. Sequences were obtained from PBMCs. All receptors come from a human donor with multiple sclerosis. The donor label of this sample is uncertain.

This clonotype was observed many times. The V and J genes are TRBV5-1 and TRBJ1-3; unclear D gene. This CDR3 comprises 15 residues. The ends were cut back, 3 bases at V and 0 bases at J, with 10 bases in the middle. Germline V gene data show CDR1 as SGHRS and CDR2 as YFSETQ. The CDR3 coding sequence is TGCGCCAGCAGCTACGACGGGAGCTCTGGAAACACCATATATTTT. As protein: CASSYDGSSGNTIYF.

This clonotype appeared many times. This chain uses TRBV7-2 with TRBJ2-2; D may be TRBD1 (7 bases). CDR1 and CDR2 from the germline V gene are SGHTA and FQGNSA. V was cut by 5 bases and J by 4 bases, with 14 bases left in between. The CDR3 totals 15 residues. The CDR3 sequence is CASSRNRGGTGELFF. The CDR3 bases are TGTGCCAGCAGCCGAAACAGGGGAGGCACCGGGGAGCTGTTTTTT.

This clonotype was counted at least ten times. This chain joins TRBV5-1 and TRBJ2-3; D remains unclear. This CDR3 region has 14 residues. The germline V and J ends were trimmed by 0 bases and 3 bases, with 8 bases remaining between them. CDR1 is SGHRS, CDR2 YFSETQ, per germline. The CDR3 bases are TGCGCCAGCAGCTTGGCCGCCGGGACAGATACGCAGTATTTT. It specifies CASSLAAGTDTQYF.

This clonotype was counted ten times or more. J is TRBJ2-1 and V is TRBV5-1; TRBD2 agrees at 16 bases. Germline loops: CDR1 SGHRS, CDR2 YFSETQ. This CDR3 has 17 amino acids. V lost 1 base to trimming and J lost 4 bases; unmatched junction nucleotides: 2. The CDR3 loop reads CASSLQGLAGGYNEQFF. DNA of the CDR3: TGCGCCAGCAGCTTGCAGGGACTAGCGGGGGGGTACAATGAGCAGTTCTTC.

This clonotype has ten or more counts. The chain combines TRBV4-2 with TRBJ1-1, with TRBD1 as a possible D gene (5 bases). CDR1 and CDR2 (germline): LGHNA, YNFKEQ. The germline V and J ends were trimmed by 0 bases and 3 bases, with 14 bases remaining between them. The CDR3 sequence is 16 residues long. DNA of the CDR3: TGTGCCAGCAGCCAAGATCCATACGACAGAGACACTGAAGCTTTCTTT. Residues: CASSQDPYDRDTEAFF.

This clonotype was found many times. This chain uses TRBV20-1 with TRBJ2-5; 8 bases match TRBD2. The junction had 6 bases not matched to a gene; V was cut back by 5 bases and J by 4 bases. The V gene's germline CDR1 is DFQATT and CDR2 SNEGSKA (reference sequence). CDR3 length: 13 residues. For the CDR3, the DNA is TGCAGTGCTGGGAAAGCGGGGGCAGAGACCCAGTACTTC. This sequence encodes CSAGKAGAETQYF.

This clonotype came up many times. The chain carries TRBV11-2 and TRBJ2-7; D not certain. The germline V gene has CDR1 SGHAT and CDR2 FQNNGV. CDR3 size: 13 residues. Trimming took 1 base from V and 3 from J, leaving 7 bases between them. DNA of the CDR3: TGTGCCAGCAGCTTAGGGAAGGGCTACGAGCAGTACTTC. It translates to CASSLGKGYEQYF.

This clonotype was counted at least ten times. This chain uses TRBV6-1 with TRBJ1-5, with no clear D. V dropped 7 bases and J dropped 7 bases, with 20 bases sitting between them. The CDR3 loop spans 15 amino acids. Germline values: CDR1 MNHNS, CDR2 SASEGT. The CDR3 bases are TGTGCCAGCACCACCCATAGTGAGGGAGGACAGCCCCAGCATTTT. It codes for CASTTHSEGGQPQHF.

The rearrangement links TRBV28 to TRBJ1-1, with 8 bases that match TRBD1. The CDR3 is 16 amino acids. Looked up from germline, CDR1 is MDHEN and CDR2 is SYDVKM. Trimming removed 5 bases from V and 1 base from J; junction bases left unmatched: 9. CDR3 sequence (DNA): TGTGCCAGCAGTCTCTCCAGGGGGCGGACGAACACTGAAGCTTTCTTT. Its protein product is CASSLSRGRTNTEAFF.

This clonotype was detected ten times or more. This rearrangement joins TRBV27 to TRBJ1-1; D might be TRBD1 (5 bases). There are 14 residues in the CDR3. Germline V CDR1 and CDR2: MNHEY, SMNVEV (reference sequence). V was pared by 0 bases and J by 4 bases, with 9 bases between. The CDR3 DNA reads TGTGCCAGCAGTTTATCACCGGGGCCCACTGAAGCTTTCTTT. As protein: CASSLSPGPTEAFF.

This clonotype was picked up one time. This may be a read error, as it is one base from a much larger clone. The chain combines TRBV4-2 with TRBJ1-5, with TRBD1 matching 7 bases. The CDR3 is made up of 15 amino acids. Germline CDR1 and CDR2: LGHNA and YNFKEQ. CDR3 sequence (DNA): TGTGCCAACAGCCGGATGACAGGGAACAATCAGCCCCAGCATTTT. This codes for CANSRMTGNNQPQHF.

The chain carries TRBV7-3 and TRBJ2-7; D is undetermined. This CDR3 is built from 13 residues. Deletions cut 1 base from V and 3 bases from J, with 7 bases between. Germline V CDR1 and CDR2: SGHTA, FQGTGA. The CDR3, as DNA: TGTGCCAGCAGCTTAAGCTACGGCTACGAGCAGTACTTC. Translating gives CASSLSYGYEQYF.

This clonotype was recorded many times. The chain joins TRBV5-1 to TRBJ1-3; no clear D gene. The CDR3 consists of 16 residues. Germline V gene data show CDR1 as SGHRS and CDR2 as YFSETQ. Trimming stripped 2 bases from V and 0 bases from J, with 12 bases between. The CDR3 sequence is CASSFDMIFSGNTIYF. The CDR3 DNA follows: TGCGCCAGCAGCTTCGACATGATATTCTCTGGAAACACCATATATTTT.

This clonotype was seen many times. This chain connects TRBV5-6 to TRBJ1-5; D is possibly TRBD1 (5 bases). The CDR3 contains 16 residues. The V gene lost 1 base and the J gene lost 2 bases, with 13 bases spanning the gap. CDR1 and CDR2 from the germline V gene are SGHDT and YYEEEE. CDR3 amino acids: CASSLQGYGGNQPQHF. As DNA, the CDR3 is TGTGCCAGCAGCTTGCAGGGCTATGGGGGCAATCAGCCCCAGCATTTT.

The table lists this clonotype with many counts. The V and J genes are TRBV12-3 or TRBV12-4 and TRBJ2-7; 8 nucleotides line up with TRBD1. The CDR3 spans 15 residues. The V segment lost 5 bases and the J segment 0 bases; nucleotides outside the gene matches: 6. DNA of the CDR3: TGTGCCAGCAGTCGGGACAGGTTCGTCTCCTACGAGCAGTACTTC. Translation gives CASSRDRFVSYEQYF.

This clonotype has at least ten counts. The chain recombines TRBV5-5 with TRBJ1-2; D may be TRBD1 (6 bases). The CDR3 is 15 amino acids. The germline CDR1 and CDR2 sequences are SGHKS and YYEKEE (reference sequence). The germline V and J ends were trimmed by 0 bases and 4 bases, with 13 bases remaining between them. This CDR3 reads CASSLDVGGTYGYTF. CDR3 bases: TGTGCCAGCAGCTTGGATGTGGGGGGCACCTATGGCTACACCTTC.

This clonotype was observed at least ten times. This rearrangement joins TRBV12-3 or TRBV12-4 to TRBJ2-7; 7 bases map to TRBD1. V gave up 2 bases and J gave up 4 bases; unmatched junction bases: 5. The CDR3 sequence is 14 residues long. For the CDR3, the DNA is TGTGCCAGCAGTTTAAACTTACAGGGGTACGAGCAGTACTTC. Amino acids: CASSLNLQGYEQYF.

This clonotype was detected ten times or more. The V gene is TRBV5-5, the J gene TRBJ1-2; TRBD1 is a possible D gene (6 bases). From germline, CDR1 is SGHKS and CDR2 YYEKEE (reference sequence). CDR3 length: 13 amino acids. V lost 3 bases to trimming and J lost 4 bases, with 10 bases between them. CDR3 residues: CASSSRGGYGYTF. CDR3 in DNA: TGTGCCAGCAGCTCAAGGGGGGGCTATGGCTACACCTTC.

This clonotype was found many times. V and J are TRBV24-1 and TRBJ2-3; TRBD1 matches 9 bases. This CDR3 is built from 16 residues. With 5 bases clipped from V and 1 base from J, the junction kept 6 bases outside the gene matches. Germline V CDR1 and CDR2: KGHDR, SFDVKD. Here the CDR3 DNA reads TGTGCCACCAGTGGTCGCCGGGACAGGGGCACAGATACGCAGTATTTT. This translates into CATSGRRDRGTDTQYF.

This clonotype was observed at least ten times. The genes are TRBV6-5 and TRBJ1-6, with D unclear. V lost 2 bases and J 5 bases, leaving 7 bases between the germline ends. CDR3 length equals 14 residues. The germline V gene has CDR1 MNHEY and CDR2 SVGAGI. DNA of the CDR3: TGTGCCAGCAGTTACGCCGGGAATAATTCACCCCTCCACTTT. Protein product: CASSYAGNNSPLHF.

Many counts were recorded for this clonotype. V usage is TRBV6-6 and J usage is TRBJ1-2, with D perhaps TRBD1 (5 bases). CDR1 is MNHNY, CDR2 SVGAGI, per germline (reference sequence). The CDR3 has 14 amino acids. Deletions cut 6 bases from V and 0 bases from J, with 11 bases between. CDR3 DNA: TGTGCCAGCAGGGCCGTGGGGGCTAACTATGGCTACACCTTC. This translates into CASRAVGANYGYTF.

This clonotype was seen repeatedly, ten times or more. CDR3 in amino acids: CSARGGLAGATDTQYF. CDR3 nucleotides: TGCAGTGCTAGGGGGGGCCTAGCGGGGGCCACAGATACGCAGTATTTT. The chain recombines TRBV20-1 with TRBJ2-3; 10 nucleotides match TRBD2. The CDR3 runs 16 residues. J was trimmed by 2 bases and V by 3 bases; bases with no gene match: 8. CDR1 DFQATT and CDR2 SNEGSKA come from the germline V gene (reference sequence).

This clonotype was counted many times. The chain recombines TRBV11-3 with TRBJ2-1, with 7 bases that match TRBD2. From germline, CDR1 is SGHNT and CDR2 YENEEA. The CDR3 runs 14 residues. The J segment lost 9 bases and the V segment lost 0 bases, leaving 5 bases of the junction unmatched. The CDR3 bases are TGTGCCAGCAGCTTAGAGGGGGGGGGGGTTGAGCAGTTCTTC. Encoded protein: CASSLEGGGVEQFF.

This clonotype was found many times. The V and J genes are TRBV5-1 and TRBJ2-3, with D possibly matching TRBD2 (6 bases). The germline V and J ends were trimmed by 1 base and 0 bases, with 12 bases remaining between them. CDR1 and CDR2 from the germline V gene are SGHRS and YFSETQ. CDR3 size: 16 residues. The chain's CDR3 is CASSLLAGLSTDTQYF. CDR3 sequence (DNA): TGCGCCAGCAGCTTGTTGGCGGGGTTAAGCACAGATACGCAGTATTTT.

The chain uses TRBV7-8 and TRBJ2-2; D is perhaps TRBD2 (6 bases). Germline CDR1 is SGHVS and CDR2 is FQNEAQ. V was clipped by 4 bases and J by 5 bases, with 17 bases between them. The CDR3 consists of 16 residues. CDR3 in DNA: TGTGCCAGCAGCTCACTCGGCGGGGTGGTTACCGGGGAGCTGTTTTTT. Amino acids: CASSSLGGVVTGELFF.

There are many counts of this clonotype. CDR3 bases: TGCGCCAGCAGCTTCGGACAGGGTCCCCACAATGAGCAGTTCTTC. Its translation is CASSFGQGPHNEQFF. The rearrangement joins TRBV5-1 to TRBJ2-1, with TRBD1 matching 8 bases. The germline V gene has CDR1 SGHRS and CDR2 YFSETQ. V trimming: 2 bases; J trimming: 5 bases; junction bases outside the gene matches: 6. The CDR3 covers 15 residues.

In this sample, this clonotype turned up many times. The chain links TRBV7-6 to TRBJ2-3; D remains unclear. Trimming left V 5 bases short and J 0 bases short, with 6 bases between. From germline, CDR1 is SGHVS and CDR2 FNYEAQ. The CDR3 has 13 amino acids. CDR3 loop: CASSGQSTDTQYF. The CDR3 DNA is TGTGCCAGCAGCGGGCAGAGCACAGATACGCAGTATTTT.

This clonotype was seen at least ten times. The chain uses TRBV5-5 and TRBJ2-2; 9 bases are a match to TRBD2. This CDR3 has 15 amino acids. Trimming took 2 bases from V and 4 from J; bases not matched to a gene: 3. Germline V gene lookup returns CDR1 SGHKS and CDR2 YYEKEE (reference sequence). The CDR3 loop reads CASSLSGLATGELFF. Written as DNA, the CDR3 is TGTGCCAGCAGCTTATCGGGACTAGCCACCGGGGAGCTGTTTTTT.